The 20 T cell receptor beta chains given below trace back to one sample, sequenced in a study of cytomegalovirus exposure and HLA in healthy donors. PCR employed 60 Vbeta and 13 Jbeta primers. The method was immunoSEQ multiplex PCR; TCRdb's version includes in-frame clones alone and lacks a portion of them. The sample has about 130,000 clones. The sequenced sample was PBMCs. The receptors shown here come from a man aged 18 to 30 in good health and CMV-seronegative.

The gene calls are TRBV7-3 and TRBJ2-5; weak D call: TRBD1 (6 bases). V lost 0 bases and J lost 4, with 9 bases in between. The CDR3 runs 14 residues. The germline gives CDR1 SGHTA, CDR2 FQGTGA. For the CDR3, the DNA is TGTGCCAGCAGCTTAACGGGCAGGGGAGAGACCCAGTACTTC. It translates to CASSLTGRGETQYF.

CDR3 bases: TGTGCCAGCAGCTTAGATCAGGTTCCCTACGAGCAGTACTTC. Translated, it gives CASSLDQVPYEQYF. The V call is TRBV7-9, the J call TRBJ2-7; D remains unclear. This CDR3 comprises 14 residues. Germline-derived CDR1 and CDR2 are SEHNR and FQNEAQ (reference sequence). V was pared by 1 base and J by 2 bases, with 9 bases between.

Worth noting for this clone: A junction end diverges from the germline sequence, so it may reflect a read error. The chain recombines TRBV2 with TRBJ1-2; D not certain. Looked up from germline, CDR1 is SNHLY and CDR2 is FYNNEI. This CDR3 is 15 amino acids long. The CDR3 loop reads CASSEGGSRNYGYTF. CDR3 DNA: TGTGCCAGCAGCGAAGGAGGCAGCCGAAACTATGGCTACACCTTC.

This sequence joins TRBV5-4 and TRBJ2-7; TRBD2 aligns across 8 bases. This CDR3 has 16 residues. The germline V gene encodes CDR1 SGHNT and CDR2 YYREEE (reference sequence). V lost 4 bases to trimming and J lost 2 bases; unmatched junction nucleotides: 11. In nucleotides, the CDR3 is TGTGCCAGCAGCGCCGCCGGTAGCGGGAACCCCTACGAGCAGTACTTC. Residues: CASSAAGSGNPYEQYF. The full variable domain, with the rest looked up from reference TRBV5-4 and TRBJ2-7, is ETGVTQSPTHLIKTRGQQVTLRCSSQSGHNTVSWYQQALGQGPQFIFQYYREEENGRGNFPPRFSGLQFPNYSSELNVNALELDDSALYLCASSAAGSGNPYEQYFGPGTRLTVT.

The chain uses TRBV28 and TRBJ2-3, with 10 bases aligning to TRBD2. The CDR3 has 15 amino acids. Trimming removed 5 bases from V and 4 bases from J; junction bases left unmatched: 6. The V gene's germline CDR1 is MDHEN and CDR2 SYDVKM. The CDR3 coding sequence is TGTGCCAGCAGTCCAGCGGGGGGGCCCCCAGATACGCAGTATTTT. Its translation: CASSPAGGPPDTQYF.

The chain has TRBV25-1 and TRBJ1-3, with 7 bases that match TRBD1. The germline V gene has CDR1 MGHDK and CDR2 SYGVNS. The CDR3 sequence is 16 residues long. After removal of 3 bases from V and 0 bases from J, the junction contained 5 bases not matched to a gene. CDR3 in DNA: TGTGCCAGCAGTGAGGGGACAGTAAACTCTGGAAACACCATATATTTT. It is translated as CASSEGTVNSGNTIYF.

The chain recombines TRBV27 with TRBJ1-5, with D unresolved. CDR3 length: 15 amino acids. Trimming took off 4 bases at V and 0 bases at J, with 10 bases between the two ends. Germline CDR1 reads MNHEY; CDR2 reads SMNVEV (reference sequence). The CDR3 protein is CASSSRRASNQPQHF. The CDR3, as DNA: TGTGCCAGCAGTTCGAGGAGAGCTAGCAATCAGCCCCAGCATTTT.

The chain links TRBV5-1 to TRBJ1-1, with 7 nucleotides matching TRBD1. The CDR3 length is 13 residues. The germline V gene has CDR1 SGHRS and CDR2 YFSETQ. The ends lost 0 bases at V and 8 bases at J; junction bases unmatched: 4. Written as DNA, the CDR3 is TGCGCCAGCAGCTTGGGACAGGGTAACGAAGCTTTCTTT. This codes for CASSLGQGNEAFF.

V gene TRBV28 combines with J gene TRBJ1-2, with 7 bases fitting TRBD1. Losses at the gene ends were 3 bases for V and 1 base for J; bases not matched to a gene: 11. The CDR3 length is 17 residues. Germline V CDR1 and CDR2: MDHEN, SYDVKM. This chain's CDR3 is CASSFNYPGQSNYGYTF. CDR3 bases: TGTGCCAGCAGTTTTAATTATCCGGGACAGAGTAACTATGGCTACACCTTC.

The chain recombines TRBV19 with TRBJ1-1, with 7 nucleotides matching TRBD1. Germline trimming cut 5 bases from V and 8 bases from J; bases unmatched to any gene: 8. Germline values: CDR1 LNHDA, CDR2 SQIVND (reference sequence). The CDR3 loop spans 13 amino acids. In nucleotides, the CDR3 is TGTGCCAGTAGTCTAACAGGGGACAGCGAAGCTTTCTTT. Encoded protein: CASSLTGDSEAFF.

The gene calls are TRBV14 and TRBJ2-5; tentatively, D is TRBD2 (6 bases). The CDR3 sequence is 17 residues long. Germline V gives CDR1 SGHDN, CDR2 FVKESK. V shed 4 bases and J shed 5 bases, with 23 bases lying between them. The CDR3 nucleotides are TGTGCCAGCAGCCCCAAATACCTTAGCGGTTGGAGGGAGACCCAGTACTTC. Its translation: CASSPKYLSGWRETQYF.

The V and J genes are TRBV7-2 and TRBJ2-7; D is possibly TRBD2 (6 bases). The V gene's germline CDR1 is SGHTA and CDR2 FQGNSA. CDR3 length equals 14 residues. Deletions cut 5 bases from V and 0 bases from J, with 11 bases between. The CDR3, as DNA: TGTGCCAGCAGCGGCGGGACGGCCTCCTACGAGCAGTACTTC. As protein: CASSGGTASYEQYF.

The chain uses TRBV27 and TRBJ1-2; the match to TRBD1 covers 7 bases. CDR1 is MNHEY and CDR2 is SMNVEV in the germline V gene (reference sequence). This CDR3 has 13 amino acids. V lost 5 bases to trimming and J lost 4 bases; unmatched junction nucleotides: 4. CDR3 amino acids: CASSQPGGYGYTF. In DNA, the CDR3 is TGTGCCAGCAGTCAACCAGGGGGCTATGGCTACACCTTC.

The chain combines TRBV7-6 with TRBJ1-2, with D unresolved. CDR1 is SGHVS and CDR2 is FNYEAQ in the germline V gene. The CDR3 is 14 residues long. The V end lost 5 bases, the J end lost 2 bases, and 12 bases lay between the germline ends. The CDR3, as DNA: TGTGCCAGCAGCCCGCGGTCCTTCAACTATGGCTACACCTTC. Amino acids: CASSPRSFNYGYTF.

The V and J genes are TRBV5-1 and TRBJ1-6; 7 nucleotides line up with TRBD1. The CDR3 runs to 15 residues. Germline V gives CDR1 SGHRS, CDR2 YFSETQ. The junction had 8 bases not matched to a gene; V was cut back by 4 bases and J by 7 bases. The CDR3, as DNA: TGCGCCAGCAGCGCTAGACAGGGAGGCAATTCACCCCTCCACTTT. Translation: CASSARQGGNSPLHF.

The chain combines TRBV18 with TRBJ2-7, with a weak D call TRBD1 (8 bases). The germline gives CDR1 KGHSH, CDR2 LQKENI. Trimming removed 3 bases from V and 7 bases from J, with 16 bases in between. The CDR3 totals 14 residues. The CDR3 loop reads CASSPSDREGEQYF. In DNA form, the CDR3 reads TGTGCCAGCTCACCCTCGGACAGGGAGGGGGAGCAGTACTTC.

The chain has TRBV5-4 and TRBJ1-1; D is unclear. V was cut by 5 bases and J by 2 bases, with 13 bases left in between. Germline V gene data show CDR1 as SGHNT and CDR2 as YYREEE (reference sequence). This CDR3 is 14 amino acids long. CDR3 nucleotide sequence: TGTGCCAGCAGTAAATCGGGGTACAACACTGAAGCTTTCTTT. Its protein is CASSKSGYNTEAFF.

The CDR3 DNA follows: TGTGCCAGCAGCCCCCCCAGGGGAGCAGGGGAGCAGTACTTC. Translated, it gives CASSPPRGAGEQYF. The V gene is TRBV7-9, the J gene TRBJ2-7, with D possibly being TRBD1 (6 bases). With 5 bases removed from V and 7 bases from J, the gap between germline ends came to 18 bases. This CDR3 comprises 14 residues. CDR1 SEHNR and CDR2 FQNEAQ come from the germline V gene (reference sequence).

This chain uses TRBV6-6 with TRBJ2-3, with D possibly being TRBD2 (6 bases). CDR1 and CDR2 (germline): MNHNY, SVGAGI (reference sequence). CDR3 length: 15 amino acids. V lost 8 bases and J lost 4, with 19 bases in between. The CDR3 sequence is CASGVMRGWSDTQYF. CDR3 sequence (DNA): TGTGCCAGCGGCGTCATGCGGGGATGGTCAGATACGCAGTATTTT.

The chain has TRBV29-1 and TRBJ1-5; 8 bases fit TRBD1. The CDR3 consists of 13 residues. Germline trimming cut 7 bases from V and 5 bases from J; bases unmatched to any gene: 7. CDR1 is SQVTM and CDR2 is ANQGSEA in the germline V gene. CDR3 amino acids: CSALGQGDQPQHF. CDR3 sequence (DNA): TGCAGCGCCCTAGGACAGGGCGATCAGCCCCAGCATTTT.